A selection of T cell receptor beta chains follows, all from one sample in a study of blood T cells in healthy people across ages. TCRdb used MiXCR to reprocess the 5' RACE reads, holding one entry per CDR3 protein. The sample lists some 760,000 distinct CDR3 sequences; roughly 25% were seen once. The sample was also reused in another study, on T cells of mothers and their children.

The sequencing input was blood. The receptors derive from a boy younger than 18 in good health. CDR3s include the opening cysteine and the closing phenylalanine or tryptophan. A D gene is named only where the DNA matches it firmly. Clone sizes are given selectively: once, few, many, or a class where the clone is expanded.

TRBJ2-3 few TRBV3-1 - TGTGCCAGCAGCCAAGGAACACCTTTT CASSQGTPF
TRBJ1-2 - TRBV2 - TGTGCCAGCAGGGACAGCGGAGGCCATGGCTACACCTTC CASRDSGGHGYTF
TRBJ2-3 - TRBV7-2 TRBD2 TGTGCCAGCAGCTTAGCGCGATTCACTAGCGGGAGCACAGATACGCAGTATTTT CASSLARFTSGSTDTQYF
TRBJ2-7 - TRBV20-1 - TGCAGTGCTAGAGATCATTTACACCAGATGTACGAGCAGTACTTC CSARDHLHQMYEQYF
TRBJ2-7 - TRBV12-3/TRBV12-4 - TGTGCCAGCAGCGGACAGGGAGGGTACGAGCAGTACTTC CASSGQGGYEQYF
TRBJ2-5 few TRBV5-6 TRBD2 TGTGCCAGCAGCTCTGGACTAGAGGAGATGGAGACCCAGTACTTC CASSSGLEEMETQYF
TRBJ1-2 - TRBV11-3 TRBD1 TGTGCCAGCAGCTGGGGACAGGGCGGATATGGCTACACCTTC CASSWGQGGYGYTF
TRBJ2-3 few TRBV7-9 TRBD1 TGTGCCAGCAGATTGACAGGACAGGGCACAGATACGCAGTATTTT CASRLTGQGTDTQYF
TRBJ2-3 - TRBV4-3 - TGCGCCAGCAGCCAAGATTGGCCCGCAGATTCTAACGAATACCGCACAGATACGCAGTATTTT CASSQDWPADSNEYRTDTQYF
TRBJ2-3 - TRBV7-2 - TGTGCCAGCAGCCCGGCGGTGGGCTGGGGTAGCGCAGATACGCAGTATTTT CASSPAVGWGSADTQYF
TRBJ1-5 - TRBV5-1 - TGCGCCAGCAGCAAGGGTATTGAGCAGCCCCAGCATTTT CASSKGIEQPQHF
TRBJ2-1 - TRBV7-6 - TGTGCCAGCAGCCTAACTTTGGGACAGCAGTTCTTC CASSLTLGQQFF
TRBJ1-1 few TRBV4-1 - TGCGCCAGCAGCCCAGGACCCTATAATGAAGCTTTCTTT CASSPGPYNEAFF
TRBJ2-5 many TRBV10-3 - TGTGCCATCAGTGAGTCTTACCAAGAGACCCAGTACTTC CAISESYQETQYF
TRBJ2-1 - TRBV7-8 - TGTGCCAGCAGCTCATACGAGACCGGGGATAGGAGGGATGAGCAGTTCTTC CASSSYETGDRRDEQFF
TRBJ2-7 few TRBV7-9 TRBD2 TGTGCCAGCAGCTCAGCAGCTAGCGGGAACTACGAGCAGTACTTC CASSSAASGNYEQYF
TRBJ2-1 few TRBV7-8 TRBD2 TGTGCCAGCAGCTTAGTAACTAGCGGGGCGACCTACAATGAGCAGTTCTTC CASSLVTSGATYNEQFF
TRBJ1-1 - TRBV7-6 - TGTGCCAGCAGCTTAGGGGGGGGGGAACAGGGCACTGAAGCTTTCTTT CASSLGGGEQGTEAFF
TRBJ2-3 once TRBV20-1 - TGCAGTGCTACCTCATATGTTGTGGGGACCACAGATACGCAGTATTTT CSATSYVVGTTDTQYF
TRBJ2-5 - TRBV7-9 - TGTGCCAGCAGCAGATCTAGAGCCCAAGAGACCCAGTACTTC CASSRSRAQETQYF
TRBJ2-5 few TRBV29-1 TRBD1 TGCAGCGTTGGGGACAGGCGGCAAGAGACCCAGTACTTC CSVGDRRQETQYF
TRBJ2-3 - TRBV29-1 - TGCAGCGTTGGGGAGCACACAGATACGCAGTATTTT CSVGEHTDTQYF
TRBJ2-5 - TRBV19 - TGTGCCAGTAGTACAGGGCCCGAGACCCAGTACTTC CASSTGPETQYF
TRBJ2-1 - TRBV3-1 - TGTGCCAGCAGCCAAGAGGGGGGGGGCGATGGTCCGTTCTTC CASSQEGGGDGPFF
TRBJ2-7 few TRBV28 - TGTGCCAGCAGTTTAGCACAGATAATAGATAAACGGTACTTC CASSLAQIIDKRYF
TRBJ2-5 many TRBV25-1 - TGTGCCAGCAGTGAGCCAGGGCTGGAGACCCAGTACTTC CASSEPGLETQYF
TRBJ2-7 few TRBV7-2 - TGTGCCAGCAGCACGCGACCCCAGGTGCAGTACTTC CASSTRPQVQYF
TRBJ2-5 - TRBV3-1 - TGTGCCAGCAGCCCCGTACAGCCCGGGGAGACCCAGTACTTC CASSPVQPGETQYF
TRBJ2-5 - TRBV6-6 - TGTGCCAGCATGGGCGGGGTCGGGTTTATAGAGACCCAGTACTTC CASMGGVGFIETQYF
TRBJ2-7 - TRBV12-3/TRBV12-4 - TGTGCCAGCAGTTTCCAGGGTTTTCTCTACGAGCAGTACTTC CASSFQGFLYEQYF
TRBJ2-1 - TRBV6-1 - TGTGCCAGCAGTGAATATGCGGACAGCTACAATGAGCAGTTCTTC CASSEYADSYNEQFF
TRBJ2-2 few TRBV11-1 - TGTGCCAGCACCTCCCTGCGGGGACGGGGGAACACCGGGGAGCTGTTTTTT CASTSLRGRGNTGELFF
TRBJ1-3 few TRBV15 - TGTGCCACCAGCGGTGGAGGCTCTGGAAACACCATATATTTT CATSGGGSGNTIYF
TRBJ2-1 - TRBV15 - TGTGCCACCAGCAGGACTTTGGGGGAAGACTACAATGAGCAGTTCTTC CATSRTLGEDYNEQFF
TRBJ2-4 few TRBV7-9 TRBD1 TGTGCCAGCAGCACTGACGACAGGGGACCGTACTTC CASSTDDRGPYF
TRBJ2-3 few TRBV11-2 - TGTGCCAGCAGCCCCGTTGGAGGGCCAGATACGCAGTATTTT CASSPVGGPDTQYF
TRBJ2-2 few TRBV11-1 - TGTGCCAGCAGCTTCGATTCGGGGAATGGGTTGGCCGGGGAGCTGTTTTTT CASSFDSGNGLAGELFF
TRBJ2-3 - TRBV12-3/TRBV12-4 TRBD2 TGTGCCAGCAGGGGATTTAGCGGGGGGACGGCAGATACGCAGTATTTT CASRGFSGGTADTQYF
TRBJ2-1 - TRBV4-3 TRBD1 TGCGCCAGCAGCCAAGAATCGGGACAGCCTTACAATGAGCAGTTCTTC CASSQESGQPYNEQFF
TRBJ2-5 few TRBV5-6 - TGTGCCAGCAGCTTGGGGGTCACCGAGACCCAGTACTTC CASSLGVTETQYF
TRBJ2-5 once TRBV12-3/TRBV12-4 TRBD1 TGTGCCAGCAGTTTAGAAGGGACAGGGGCCCAAGAGACCCAGTACTTC CASSLEGTGAQETQYF
TRBJ1-2 few TRBV7-2 - TGTGTCAGCAGCTTAGAGCCAGGGAGCGGTGGCAACACCTTC CVSSLEPGSGGNTF
TRBJ1-2 - TRBV21-1 - TGTGCCAGCAGCAAAACAGGGATAACTTCCTATGGCTACACCTTC CASSKTGITSYGYTF
TRBJ2-1 few TRBV5-5 TRBD1 TGTGCCAGCACCCTGGAACCGGGACAGTACAATGAGCAGTTCTTC CASTLEPGQYNEQFF
TRBJ1-2 - TRBV20-1 - TGCAGTGCTAGAAAGGGGGTAGACTATGGCTACACCTTC CSARKGVDYGYTF
TRBJ1-5 few TRBV15 - TGTGCCACCAGCAGAGATCGGGGAACTCAGCCCCAGCATTTT CATSRDRGTQPQHF